This is a list of T cell receptor beta chains from one sample in a study of blood T cell repertoires in COVID-19. Sequenced by immunoSEQ multiplex PCR; TCRdb stores in-frame clones only, minus some. The table has hundreds of thousands of clones, 85% to 90% seen once. Sequenced: peripheral blood. The receptors here all came from a woman aged 45-59 years with COVID-19, enrolled during active disease. CDR3s include the opening cysteine and the closing phenylalanine or tryptophan. Fields, in order: CDR3 length, V gene, J gene, D gene, clone size, CDR3 protein, CDR3 DNA. A D gene is named only where the DNA matches it firmly. Expanded clones are given a class, and other clones once, few, many or no size at all.

16	TRBV7-3	TRBJ2-6	-	-	CASSFTGTRGANVLTF	TGTGCCAGCAGCTTTACAGGGACGCGAGGGGCCAACGTCCTGACTTTC
14	TRBV27	TRBJ2-1	-	-	CASSSRRVYNEQFF	TGTGCCAGCAGTTCGCGGCGGGTCTACAATGAGCAGTTCTTC
13	TRBV2	TRBJ1-2	TRBD1	-	CASRGQPTYGYTF	TGTGCCAGCAGGGGACAGCCAACCTATGGCTACACCTTC
15	TRBV7-2	TRBJ1-2	-	-	CASSLLGARGYGYTF	TGTGCCAGCAGCTTATTGGGGGCTCGCGGCTATGGCTACACCTTC
16	TRBV14	TRBJ2-7	-	-	CASSQVAPTLSYEQYF	TGTGCCAGCAGCCAAGTAGCCCCAACCCTCTCCTACGAGCAGTACTTC
16	TRBV24-1	TRBJ1-2	TRBD1	-	CATSDPTRQGKLGYTF	TGTGCCACCAGTGACCCGACCCGACAGGGGAAATTGGGCTACACCTTC
14	TRBV6-2/TRBV6-3	TRBJ2-1	TRBD2	-	CASSRTLAGGRQFF	TGTGCCAGCAGCCGAACACTAGCGGGAGGGAGGCAGTTCTTC
20	TRBV19	TRBJ2-7	TRBD1	-	CASSMPLGGQGKGYSYEQYF	TGTGCCAGTAGTATGCCCCTCGGAGGACAGGGCAAAGGTTATTCCTACGAGCAGTACTTC
15	TRBV5-6	TRBJ2-2	TRBD1	-	CASSQRDRDTGELFF	TGTGCCAGCAGCCAGAGGGACAGGGACACCGGGGAGCTGTTTTTT
14	TRBV11-2	TRBJ2-7	TRBD2	-	CASSLVAGGDEQYF	TGTGCCAGCAGCTTAGTCGCGGGAGGGGACGAGCAGTACTTC
14	TRBV29-1	TRBJ2-5	TRBD2	few	CSVAGTSGQETQYF	TGCAGCGTTGCCGGGACTAGCGGACAAGAGACCCAGTACTTC
13	TRBV7-2	TRBJ2-7	TRBD2	-	CASSFYSGSEQYF	TGTGCCAGCAGCTTCTATAGCGGGAGCGAGCAGTACTTC
17	TRBV18	TRBJ2-7	TRBD2	-	CASSPGTKRPASYEQYF	TGTGCCAGCTCACCCGGGACTAAGCGACCAGCCTCCTACGAGCAGTACTTC
15	TRBV27	TRBJ2-1	TRBD2	few	CASSFYSGGPDEQFF	TGTGCCAGCAGTTTTTATTCGGGAGGGCCGGATGAGCAGTTCTTC
15	TRBV6-5	TRBJ2-2	TRBD1	-	CASSYSTGGPGELFF	TGTGCCAGCAGTTACTCGACAGGGGGTCCCGGGGAGCTGTTTTTT
13	TRBV5-8	TRBJ2-7	-	-	CASNRVSSYEQYF	TGTGCCAGCAACCGGGTTTCCTCCTACGAGCAGTACTTC